Below are 19 T cell receptor beta chains sequenced from a single sample in a study of T-cell reconstitution after alpha-beta-depleted transplantation in children. During its preparation, the TCRbeta library received unique molecular identifiers. From the PCR reads, TCRdb called clonotypes with MiXCR, one entry per CDR3 protein. The sample shows 250,000 to 300,000 distinct CDR3 sequences, roughly 9.5% of them seen only once. The source was PBMCs from the stem cell graft donor, collected from the stem cell graft. The receptors here all came from a human donor who donated a stem cell graft to a child with SCID.

A remark on this clonotype: A much larger clone lies a single base off, so this may be a read error. The V gene is TRBV5-1, the J gene TRBJ2-5; D is undetermined. The CDR3 covers 14 residues. Germline values: CDR1 SGHRS, CDR2 YFSETQ. The CDR3 bases are TGCGCCAGGAGCTTGGATTGGGGCCAAGAGACCCAGTACTTC. Amino acids: CARSLDWGQETQYF. The whole variable domain, remainder taken from reference TRBV5-1 and TRBJ2-5, is KAGVTQTPRYLIKTRGQQVTLSCSPISGHRSVSWYQQTPGQGLQFLFEYFSETQRNKGNFPGRFSGRQFSNSRSEMNVSTLELGDSALYLCARSLDWGQETQYFGPGTRLLVL.

This chain uses TRBV11-2 with TRBJ2-7, with D possibly being TRBD1 (5 bases). Germline CDR1 and CDR2: SGHAT and FQNNGV. V dropped 5 bases and J dropped 3 bases, with 17 bases sitting between them. The CDR3 consists of 15 residues. Here the CDR3 DNA reads TGTGCCAGCAGCCCTCCCAACAGGCCGGTCTACGAGCAGTACTTC. It specifies CASSPPNRPVYEQYF.

This chain links TRBV5-1 with TRBJ1-2, with 8 bases identical to TRBD1. Germline V gene lookup returns CDR1 SGHRS and CDR2 YFSETQ. Unmatched junction bases numbered 13, after V lost 3 bases and J lost 3 bases. This CDR3 is built from 17 residues. The CDR3 spells CASSSLAGTGSDYGYTF. The CDR3 DNA is TGCGCCAGCAGCTCCCTAGCCGGGACAGGCTCCGACTATGGCTACACCTTC.

The rearrangement uses TRBV29-1 and TRBJ1-2; 7 bases map to TRBD1. The ends lost 0 bases at V and 6 bases at J; junction bases unmatched: 13. This CDR3 has 16 residues. CDR1 is SQVTM, CDR2 ANQGSEA, per germline. In DNA form, the CDR3 reads TGCAGCGTTGAAGATCTTGAAGGGGGCGATCTCGATGGCTACACCTTC. It specifies CSVEDLEGGDLDGYTF.

In its sample, this clonotype was seen many times. This chain connects TRBV10-3 to TRBJ2-5; D perhaps matches TRBD1 (5 bases). The CDR3 runs to 13 residues. V lost 5 bases and J 4 bases, leaving 11 bases between the germline ends. Germline V gene data show CDR1 as ENHRY and CDR2 as SYGVKD. CDR3 in DNA: TGTGCCATCAGTAAGACAGATCGAGAGACCCAGTACTTC. It yields the protein CAISKTDRETQYF.

This clonotype came up many times. The chain recombines TRBV12-3 or TRBV12-4 with TRBJ1-6, with D perhaps TRBD1 (6 bases). This CDR3 contains 14 residues. Trimming took off 3 bases at V and 5 bases at J, with 8 bases between the two ends. The DNA of the CDR3 is TGTGCCAGCAGTTTTACAGGGAATAATTCACCCCTCCACTTT. Translation gives CASSFTGNNSPLHF.

This clonotype has more than one count but fewer than ten. This chain uses TRBV5-1 with TRBJ2-7; D may be TRBD2 (7 bases). Germline V gene data show CDR1 as SGHRS and CDR2 as YFSETQ. The CDR3 extends over 14 amino acids. Trimming removed 5 bases from V and 7 bases from J, with 19 bases in between. CDR3 residues: CASSRGWTAGEQYF. The CDR3 DNA reads TGCGCCAGCAGTCGTGGCTGGACAGCGGGGGAGCAGTACTTC. The full variable domain, with the rest looked up from reference TRBV5-1 and TRBJ2-7, is KAGVTQTPRYLIKTRGQQVTLSCSPISGHRSVSWYQQTPGQGLQFLFEYFSETQRNKGNFPGRFSGRQFSNSRSEMNVSTLELGDSALYLCASSRGWTAGEQYFGPGTRLTVT.

The rearrangement links TRBV5-1 to TRBJ2-7; D is possibly TRBD2 (6 bases). Trimming pared 4 bases from V and 4 bases from J, leaving 21 bases between. CDR1 and CDR2 from the germline V gene are SGHRS and YFSETQ. CDR3 length: 16 amino acids. The CDR3 loop is CASSANGNPGRYEQYF. The CDR3 nucleotides read TGCGCCAGCAGCGCAAACGGGAACCCAGGGAGGTACGAGCAGTACTTC.

J is TRBJ2-5 and V is TRBV5-1, with TRBD2 matching 10 bases. V gave up 5 bases and J gave up 5 bases; unmatched junction bases: 9. CDR3 size: 15 residues. CDR1 and CDR2 (germline): SGHRS, YFSETQ. In nucleotides, the CDR3 is TGCGCCAGCAGACCCAGCGGGGGGGCTGGGGAGACCCAGTACTTC. Translation gives CASRPSGGAGETQYF. The whole variable domain, filled in from reference TRBV5-1 and TRBJ2-5, reads KAGVTQTPRYLIKTRGQQVTLSCSPISGHRSVSWYQQTPGQGLQFLFEYFSETQRNKGNFPGRFSGRQFSNSRSEMNVSTLELGDSALYLCASRPSGGAGETQYFGPGTRLLVL.

Ten or more counts support this clonotype. The rearrangement uses TRBV5-6 and TRBJ2-1; maybe TRBD1 (6 bases). The V end lost 0 bases, the J end lost 0 bases, and 13 bases lay between the germline ends. The CDR3 extends over 17 amino acids. Germline CDR1 reads SGHDT; CDR2 reads YYEEEE. The CDR3 DNA is TGTGCCAGCAGCTTGGTGGGACATCAAAGCTCCTACAATGAGCAGTTCTTC. Protein sequence: CASSLVGHQSSYNEQFF.

This rearrangement joins TRBV7-8 to TRBJ2-2; no clear D. V lost 4 bases and J 1 base, leaving 13 bases between the germline ends. The CDR3 is 16 amino acids. CDR1 and CDR2 (germline): SGHVS, FQNEAQ. The DNA of the CDR3 is TGTGCCAGCAGCTCCCCGACACGGTGGAACACCGGGGAGCTGTTTTTT. This encodes CASSSPTRWNTGELFF.

The chain links TRBV5-1 to TRBJ2-4; 7 bases line up with TRBD2. Germline CDR1 SGHRS, CDR2 YFSETQ. The V gene end was trimmed by 3 bases and the J gene end by 8 bases; junction bases not matched to a gene: 11. The CDR3 covers 15 residues. CDR3 DNA: TGCGCCAGCAGCTCGTCCGGGCCTGGGGGGGACATTCAGTACTTC. Its translation: CASSSSGPGGDIQYF.

This clonotype was found many times. The chain couples TRBV20-1 to TRBJ2-2; D perhaps matches TRBD2 (6 bases). Trimming left V 5 bases short and J 5 bases short, with 15 bases between. CDR1 is DFQATT, CDR2 SNEGSKA, per germline (reference sequence). The CDR3 contains 14 residues. The CDR3 region is CSAPRRGGTGELFF. Here the CDR3 DNA reads TGCAGTGCTCCCCGCCGGGGAGGAACCGGGGAGCTGTTTTTT.

The chain recombines TRBV15 with TRBJ2-7, with 10 bases lining up with TRBD1. This CDR3 is built from 15 residues. The junction had 3 bases not matched to a gene; V was cut back by 1 base and J by 3 bases. Germline V gives CDR1 LNHNV, CDR2 YYDKDF (reference sequence). This CDR3 is CATSRGGQGDYEQYF. The CDR3 bases are TGTGCCACCAGCAGAGGAGGACAGGGGGACTACGAGCAGTACTTC. The entire variable domain, with the rest obtained from reference TRBV15 and TRBJ2-7, is as follows: DAMVIQNPRYQVTQFGKPVTLSCSQTLNHNVMYWYQQKSSQAPKLLFHYYDKDFNNEADTPDNFQSRRPNTSFCFLDIRSPGLGDTAMYLCATSRGGQGDYEQYFGPGTRLTVT.

V usage is TRBV20-1 and J usage is TRBJ2-7; D may be TRBD1 (5 bases). The V and J ends lost 5 bases and 2 bases respectively, with 16 bases between them. Looked up from germline, CDR1 is DFQATT and CDR2 is SNEGSKA (reference sequence). The CDR3 has 14 amino acids. This chain's CDR3 is CSAAWGRVPYEQYF. Here the CDR3 DNA reads TGCAGTGCTGCCTGGGGCAGGGTCCCCTACGAGCAGTACTTC.

The chain employs TRBV27 and TRBJ2-7; TRBD1 might be the D (5 bases). Germline CDR1 and CDR2: MNHEY and SMNVEV (reference sequence). This CDR3 is built from 14 residues. V lost 5 bases to trimming and J lost 5 bases, with 16 bases between them. The CDR3 DNA reads as TGTGCCAGCAGTATAGCCTTGGTGGGGCACGAGCAGTACTTC. It is translated as CASSIALVGHEQYF.

Worth noting for this clonotype: Compared with germline, one end of the junction differs, possibly owing to a read error. V usage is TRBV3-1 and J usage is TRBJ2-1, with a weak D call TRBD1 (6 bases). Germline V gene sequence: CDR1 LGHDT, CDR2 YNNKEL (reference sequence). This CDR3 is 15 amino acids long. Here the CDR3 reads CASCQVQGNYNEQFF. CDR3 nucleotides: TGTGCCAGCTGCCAAGTTCAGGGGAATTACAATGAGCAGTTCTTC.

The sample holds a few counts of this clonotype. The rearrangement uses TRBV5-5 and TRBJ1-4; D uncertain. The CDR3 covers 17 residues. Looked up from germline, CDR1 is SGHKS and CDR2 is YYEKEE (reference sequence). Trimming pared 1 base from V and 6 bases from J, leaving 19 bases between. The CDR3 sequence: CASSLLPGGRGDEKLFF. The CDR3 DNA reads TGTGCCAGCAGCTTGCTCCCCGGAGGGAGAGGCGATGAAAAACTGTTTTTT.

This chain uses TRBV19 with TRBJ2-7, with D possibly being TRBD1 or TRBD2 (5 bases each). V lost 5 bases and J lost 1, with 21 bases in between. The germline gives CDR1 LNHDA, CDR2 SQIVND (reference sequence). CDR3 length: 17 residues. The CDR3 loop is CASSAMFGDPKSYEQYF. The CDR3 region has the DNA TGTGCCAGTAGTGCGATGTTCGGGGACCCGAAGTCCTACGAGCAGTACTTC.